The rows below give T cell receptor beta chains drawn from one sample of a study of Ad26.COV2.S vaccination and SARS-CoV-2 variants. The method was immunoSEQ multiplex PCR; TCRdb's version includes in-frame clones alone and lacks a portion of them. The repertoire holds 430,000 or so clones, with roughly nine tenths as singletons. Sample: peripheral blood, taken in a trial of Ad26.COV2.S vaccine versus placebo. All receptors come from a person between 18 and 60 years old who received the Ad26.COV2.S COVID-19 vaccine or a placebo. CDR3s include the opening cysteine and the closing phenylalanine or tryptophan. Each record gives: V gene, clone size, D gene, J gene, CDR3 DNA, CDR3 protein. D genes are given only for firm matches. Only some rows state a clone size, as once, few, many or a class for expanded clones.

v_gene: TRBV28; abundance: NA; d_gene: TRBD2; j_gene: TRBJ2-1; CDR3nt: TGTGCCAGCAGTCCCTGGACTAGCGGGTACAATGAGCAGTTCTTC; CDR3aa: CASSPWTSGYNEQFF
v_gene: TRBV4-2; abundance: NA; d_gene: NA; j_gene: TRBJ1-2; CDR3nt: TGTGCCAGCAGCCAGAACCCGGGAGGCGCATACGGCTACACCTTC; CDR3aa: CASSQNPGGAYGYTF
v_gene: TRBV27; abundance: NA; d_gene: NA; j_gene: TRBJ2-4; CDR3nt: TGTGCCAGCAGTCCCTACCTTCTAGCCAAAAACATTCAGTACTTC; CDR3aa: CASSPYLLAKNIQYF
v_gene: TRBV18; abundance: NA; d_gene: TRBD2; j_gene: TRBJ2-3; CDR3nt: TGTGCCAGCCGGGACTACATTAGCACAGATACGCAGTATTTT; CDR3aa: CASRDYISTDTQYF
v_gene: TRBV7-9; abundance: NA; d_gene: NA; j_gene: TRBJ1-1; CDR3nt: TGTGCCAGCAGCCCTAGTGGGGAGGTCGCTTTCTTT; CDR3aa: CASSPSGEVAFF
v_gene: TRBV9; abundance: NA; d_gene: NA; j_gene: TRBJ1-3; CDR3nt: TGTGCCAGCAGCGTAGGGGGGGAAGGAAACACCATATATTTT; CDR3aa: CASSVGGEGNTIYF
v_gene: TRBV19; abundance: NA; d_gene: NA; j_gene: TRBJ1-5; CDR3nt: TGTGCCAGTAGTATTCTGTCGGACAGCCCAGCATGGCGGCCCCAGCATTTT; CDR3aa: CASSILSDSPAWRPQHF
v_gene: TRBV28; abundance: NA; d_gene: NA; j_gene: TRBJ2-7; CDR3nt: TGTGCCAGCAGTTCCCATACCTACGAGCAGTACTTC; CDR3aa: CASSSHTYEQYF
v_gene: TRBV18; abundance: NA; d_gene: TRBD2; j_gene: TRBJ2-7; CDR3nt: TGTGCCAGCTCACCTTTTAGGACTAGCGGGGCGTTCGACGAGCAGTACTTC; CDR3aa: CASSPFRTSGAFDEQYF
v_gene: TRBV7-2; abundance: NA; d_gene: NA; j_gene: TRBJ2-1; CDR3nt: TGTGCCAGCAGCCCACAGGGTGCTGAGCAGTTCTTC; CDR3aa: CASSPQGAEQFF
v_gene: TRBV18; abundance: NA; d_gene: NA; j_gene: TRBJ1-1; CDR3nt: TGTGCCAGCTCACCTGTGCGGGGAGGGACTGAAGCTTTCTTT; CDR3aa: CASSPVRGGTEAFF
v_gene: TRBV5-6; abundance: NA; d_gene: TRBD1; j_gene: TRBJ2-3; CDR3nt: TGTGCCAGCAGCTGGACAGGGAGTATAGATACGCAGTATTTT; CDR3aa: CASSWTGSIDTQYF
v_gene: TRBV7-2; abundance: NA; d_gene: TRBD1; j_gene: TRBJ1-2; CDR3nt: TGTGCCAGCAGCTTCGGGACAGCTCCTCCCTACACCTTC; CDR3aa: CASSFGTAPPYTF
v_gene: TRBV4-3; abundance: NA; d_gene: NA; j_gene: TRBJ1-5; CDR3nt: TGCGCCAGCAGCCAAGATTTGGGGTCGTATCAGCCCCAGCATTTT; CDR3aa: CASSQDLGSYQPQHF
v_gene: TRBV5-8; abundance: NA; d_gene: TRBD1; j_gene: TRBJ1-5; CDR3nt: TGTGCCAGCAGCTCTCCAGGGGGTGTAGAGCAGCCCCAGCATTTT; CDR3aa: CASSSPGGVEQPQHF
v_gene: TRBV7-9; abundance: NA; d_gene: NA; j_gene: TRBJ1-3; CDR3nt: TGTGCCAGCAGCTTAGGCAGTTCTGGAAACACCATATATTTT; CDR3aa: CASSLGSSGNTIYF
v_gene: TRBV7-9; abundance: NA; d_gene: NA; j_gene: TRBJ2-3; CDR3nt: TGTGCCAGCAGCTCCTTTGGCTCCGTGGGTACGCAGTATTTT; CDR3aa: CASSSFGSVGTQYF
v_gene: TRBV6-6; abundance: NA; d_gene: NA; j_gene: TRBJ2-1; CDR3nt: TGTGCCAGCAGTTACTCCCCCGAGCAGTTCTTC; CDR3aa: CASSYSPEQFF
v_gene: TRBV2; abundance: NA; d_gene: TRBD1; j_gene: TRBJ1-5; CDR3nt: TGTGCCAGCAGTATGGGACAGTTACTGAAAAATAGCAATCAGCCCCAGCATTTT; CDR3aa: CASSMGQLLKNSNQPQHF
v_gene: TRBV6-4; abundance: NA; d_gene: TRBD1; j_gene: TRBJ1-2; CDR3nt: TGTGCCAGCAGCCCCGACAGGGTTGGGGGAGGCTACACCTTC; CDR3aa: CASSPDRVGGGYTF
v_gene: TRBV4-2; abundance: NA; d_gene: NA; j_gene: TRBJ1-5; CDR3nt: TGTGCCAGCAGCACACAATCGGGCAACCATTTGAGCACCCAGCATTTT; CDR3aa: CASSTQSGNHLSTQHF
v_gene: TRBV19; abundance: NA; d_gene: TRBD1; j_gene: TRBJ2-3; CDR3nt: TGTGCCAGTCACGACATTCTAAGGGGGCCAGATACGCAGTATTTT; CDR3aa: CASHDILRGPDTQYF
v_gene: TRBV12-5; abundance: NA; d_gene: NA; j_gene: TRBJ1-5; CDR3nt: TGTGCTAGTGGTCCCGGACGGTTCTATCAGCCCCAGCATTTT; CDR3aa: CASGPGRFYQPQHF
v_gene: TRBV29-1; abundance: NA; d_gene: NA; j_gene: TRBJ1-1; CDR3nt: TGCAGCGTCGGCAGACGTCAGAACACTGAAGCTTTCTTT; CDR3aa: CSVGRRQNTEAFF
v_gene: TRBV29-1; abundance: NA; d_gene: TRBD2; j_gene: TRBJ2-1; CDR3nt: TGCAGCGTTGTGAGGGGGACTAGCGGGGGCCGAGCCTACAATGAGCAGTTCTTC; CDR3aa: CSVVRGTSGGRAYNEQFF
v_gene: TRBV18; abundance: NA; d_gene: TRBD1; j_gene: TRBJ1-1; CDR3nt: TGTGCCAGCTCACCCACCGGGACAGGGGGTTGGGCTTTCTTT; CDR3aa: CASSPTGTGGWAFF
v_gene: TRBV4-3; abundance: few; d_gene: NA; j_gene: TRBJ1-6; CDR3nt: TGCGCCAGCAGCCAAGATCAAGTGATCGGGGAGGGGATGGGGCCCCTCCACTTT; CDR3aa: CASSQDQVIGEGMGPLHF
v_gene: TRBV6-5; abundance: few; d_gene: NA; j_gene: TRBJ2-1; CDR3nt: TGTGCCAGCAGTTACTCACCGGCCGGTAGGGGTGAGCAGTTCTTC; CDR3aa: CASSYSPAGRGEQFF
v_gene: TRBV3-1/TRBV3-2; abundance: NA; d_gene: TRBD2; j_gene: TRBJ2-5; CDR3nt: TGTGCCAGCAGCCAATATTCTAGCGGGGGTCCCGGAGAGACCCAGTACTTC; CDR3aa: CASSQYSSGGPGETQYF
v_gene: TRBV12-3/TRBV12-4; abundance: NA; d_gene: NA; j_gene: TRBJ2-7; CDR3nt: TGTGCCAGCAGTTTCTCGACCGTAGGGGAGCAGTACTTC; CDR3aa: CASSFSTVGEQYF
v_gene: TRBV5-1; abundance: NA; d_gene: TRBD1; j_gene: TRBJ1-1; CDR3nt: TGCGCCAGCAGCTTGAGGTCGGGACAGGCCCCTGAAGCTTTCTTT; CDR3aa: CASSLRSGQAPEAFF
v_gene: TRBV2; abundance: NA; d_gene: NA; j_gene: TRBJ1-1; CDR3nt: TGTGCCAGCAGTGCGGAGGGGAGGTACACTGAAGCTTTCTTT; CDR3aa: CASSAEGRYTEAFF
v_gene: TRBV3-1/TRBV3-2; abundance: NA; d_gene: NA; j_gene: TRBJ2-3; CDR3nt: TGTGCCAGCAGCCAAGTAGGGGAAGGGTTGTATTTT; CDR3aa: CASSQVGEGLYF
v_gene: TRBV7-9; abundance: NA; d_gene: NA; j_gene: TRBJ2-1; CDR3nt: TGTGCCAGCAGCTTAGAGCCGGGACACGGGCAGTTCTTC; CDR3aa: CASSLEPGHGQFF
v_gene: TRBV5-1; abundance: NA; d_gene: NA; j_gene: TRBJ1-3; CDR3nt: TGCGCCAGCAGGGAAACAGGGCTTCCTGGAAACACCATATATTTT; CDR3aa: CASRETGLPGNTIYF
v_gene: TRBV4-2; abundance: NA; d_gene: NA; j_gene: TRBJ2-3; CDR3nt: TGTGCCAGCAATCCCGATGGCAGCACAGATACGCAGTATTTT; CDR3aa: CASNPDGSTDTQYF
v_gene: TRBV28; abundance: NA; d_gene: NA; j_gene: TRBJ1-5; CDR3nt: TGTGCCAGCTTGACGACAGGAGTTCGGGCCCAGCATTTT; CDR3aa: CASLTTGVRAQHF
v_gene: TRBV4-3; abundance: NA; d_gene: TRBD1; j_gene: TRBJ1-1; CDR3nt: TGCGCCAGCAGCCAAGAGAGGGACAGGGGCACTGAAGCTTTCTTT; CDR3aa: CASSQERDRGTEAFF
v_gene: TRBV27; abundance: once; d_gene: NA; j_gene: TRBJ2-3; CDR3nt: TGTGCCAGCAGCCTGATCGGGTTTACCTTCAACACAGATACGCAGTATTTT; CDR3aa: CASSLIGFTFNTDTQYF
v_gene: TRBV2; abundance: NA; d_gene: TRBD2; j_gene: TRBJ2-3; CDR3nt: TGTGCCAGCAATCCTTCTAGCGGGGGGGCGGATACGCAGTATTTT; CDR3aa: CASNPSSGGADTQYF
v_gene: TRBV2; abundance: once; d_gene: NA; j_gene: TRBJ2-7; CDR3nt: TGTGCCAGCAAGTCTGCCGGGGGAGAGCAGTACTTC; CDR3aa: CASKSAGGEQYF
v_gene: TRBV9; abundance: once; d_gene: NA; j_gene: TRBJ1-1; CDR3nt: TGTGCCAGCAGCCCTCTGAACACTGAAGCTTTCTTT; CDR3aa: CASSPLNTEAFF
v_gene: TRBV13; abundance: once; d_gene: TRBD1; j_gene: TRBJ1-2; CDR3nt: TGTGCCAGCAGCTTAGGGACCGGGACAGGGGGCTTTGGCTACACCTTC; CDR3aa: CASSLGTGTGGFGYTF
v_gene: TRBV5-4; abundance: NA; d_gene: TRBD1; j_gene: TRBJ1-1; CDR3nt: TGTGCCAGCAGCTTGGGGCAGGGGGATGAAGCTTTCTTT; CDR3aa: CASSLGQGDEAFF
v_gene: TRBV4-3; abundance: once; d_gene: NA; j_gene: TRBJ2-3; CDR3nt: TGCGCCAGCAGCCAAGATTTGTCGGGGGGCCAAGATACGCAGTATTTT; CDR3aa: CASSQDLSGGQDTQYF